This TCR beta chain was captured by sequencing in a study of beta chain features in type 1 diabetes. The overall study: When patients were set against healthy donors, age, gender and cell yields were similar. Study observations and caveats: Relative to healthy donors, patients appeared to have naive, central memory and Treg TCRB repertoires that were more similar. For Type 1 diabetes patients, all four CD4+ subsets carried TCRB CDR3s that were moderately but significantly shorter. More deletions and fewer insertions at VDJ junctions were seen in type 1 diabetes patients. For cells with high TCR expression, cDNA sequencing could yield over-representation.

The V segment lost 3 bases and the J segment 6 bases; nucleotides outside the gene matches: 8. The V gene's germline CDR1 is SEHNR and CDR2 FQNEAQ (reference sequence). The CDR3 totals 14 residues. This clone was counted at least ten times. Antigen: not known. Sequenced material consisted of expressed TCRB transcripts (all of the isolated RNA was reverse transcribed). The protocol was immunoSEQ multiplex PCR, while the TCRdb copy is restricted to in-frame clones and leaves out a portion. The sample contains a few hundred thousand clones, around 10% of which appear only once. The source is a man aged 30 to 45 with type 1 diabetes. V is TRBV7-9 and J is TRBJ2-7; the match to TRBD1 covers 7 bases. Sample: central memory CD4+ T cells from blood. CDR3 protein: CASSFLTGLVEQYF. The CDR3 nucleotides read TGTGCCAGCAGCTTCCTGACAGGGCTAGTCGAGCAGTACTTC.